The 22 T cell receptor beta chains listed next were all sequenced from one sample in a study of OX40 agonist ivuxolimab in advanced cancers. TCRdb keeps only in-frame clones here, not all; method: immunoSEQ multiplex PCR. There are under 95,000 clones in the sample; roughly 92% occur only once, and 6.2% lies in the top ten. This material consisted of CD4+ or CD8+ T cells sorted from blood, taken in a trial of the OX40 agonist ivuxolimab. These receptors were obtained from an adult with an advanced solid tumor such as melanoma, head and neck, liver or kidney cancer.

The chain combines TRBV9 with TRBJ1-2; D ambiguous. This CDR3 is 14 amino acids long. Germline assignment: CDR1 SGDLS and CDR2 YYNGEE. Trimming shortened V by 0 bases and J by 2 bases, and 8 bases separated the two germline ends. The CDR3: CASSVGVDNYGYTF. The CDR3 DNA reads TGTGCCAGCAGCGTAGGGGTGGACAACTATGGCTACACCTTC.

In its sample, this clone was seen once. This chain uses TRBV14 with TRBJ2-3, with D maybe TRBD2 (6 bases). The CDR3 length is 14 residues. Germline V gene sequence: CDR1 SGHDN, CDR2 FVKESK. The V end was cut by 7 bases, the J end by 0 bases, with 11 bases between. The CDR3 here is CASKGRGSTDTQYF. The CDR3 nucleotides are TGTGCCAGCAAGGGGCGGGGAAGCACAGATACGCAGTATTTT. The full variable domain, its missing parts supplied by reference TRBV14 and TRBJ2-3, is EAGVTQFPSHSVIEKGQTVTLRCDPISGHDNLYWYRRVMGKEIKFLLHFVKESKQDESGMPNNRFLAERTGGTYSTLKVQPAELEDSGVYFCASKGRGSTDTQYFGPGTRLTVL.

The chain is built from TRBV9 and TRBJ2-3, with TRBD2 matching 10 bases. Germline V gives CDR1 SGDLS, CDR2 YYNGEE. V lost 2 bases and J lost 4; bases outside the gene matches: 7. This CDR3 region has 16 residues. The CDR3 DNA reads as TGTGCCAGCAGCGTGCGAGCGGGAGGGCCAGCAGATACGCAGTATTTT. Translating it yields CASSVRAGGPADTQYF.

The chain is built from TRBV11-2 and TRBJ2-3; D uncertain. The germline V gene has CDR1 SGHAT and CDR2 FQNNGV. The CDR3 runs to 13 residues. Trimming took 3 bases from V and 2 from J, leaving 6 bases between them. This CDR3 is CASSLGNTDTQYF. The CDR3 nucleotides read TGTGCCAGCAGCTTGGGCAACACAGATACGCAGTATTTT.

The chain links TRBV27 to TRBJ1-3; D is uncertain. Germline CDR1 is MNHEY and CDR2 is SMNVEV (reference sequence). Trimming cost V 4 bases and J 2 bases, with 12 bases left between them. The CDR3 covers 15 residues. CDR3 nucleotides: TGTGCCAGCAGTTATAAGGGTGGCCCTGGAAACACCATATATTTT. Translated, it gives CASSYKGGPGNTIYF.

The table lists this clone with a count of one. V and J are TRBV2 and TRBJ2-7, with no clear D. The ends were cut back, 4 bases at V and 11 bases at J, with 9 bases in the middle. CDR3 length: 10 amino acids. Germline V gene data show CDR1 as SNHLY and CDR2 as FYNNEI. The CDR3 DNA reads as TGTGCCAGCAGTGGAAGAAGGGAGTACTTC. Translating it yields CASSGRREYF. Full variable domain (remainder filled in from reference TRBV2 and TRBJ2-7): EPEVTQTPSHQVTQMGQEVILRCVPISNHLYFYWYRQILGQKVEFLVSFYNNEISEKSEIFDDQFSVERPDGSNFTLKIRSTKLEDSAMYFCASSGRREYFGPGTRLTVT.

The J gene is TRBJ1-1, the V gene TRBV19; D perhaps matches TRBD1 (5 bases). The CDR3 is 12 amino acids. Germline V gives CDR1 LNHDA, CDR2 SQIVND (reference sequence). Trimming pared 3 bases from V and 10 bases from J, leaving 12 bases between. CDR3 loop: CASSMWGEGAFF. The CDR3 nucleotides are TGTGCCAGTAGTATGTGGGGGGAAGGAGCTTTCTTT.

The chain uses TRBV25-1 and TRBJ1-1; D not resolved. CDR3 length equals 13 residues. Germline CDR1 is MGHDK and CDR2 is SYGVNS. Trimming took 5 bases from V and 1 from J, leaving 8 bases between them. The CDR3 bases are TGTGCCAGCAGTCTTAAGGCGAACACTGAAGCTTTCTTT. As protein: CASSLKANTEAFF.

This clone appeared once. Other DNA sequences of this sample code for an identical CDR3. The chain recombines TRBV6-5 with TRBJ2-7, with a possible D match to TRBD2 (6 bases). CDR1 is MNHEY, CDR2 SVGAGI, per germline. The CDR3 is made up of 12 amino acids. Between the trimmed V and J ends, which lost 2 bases and 6 bases, there was a span of 8 bases. The CDR3 nucleotides read TGTGCCAGCAGTTACCCCGGGGGCGAGCAGTACTTC. It is translated as CASSYPGGEQYF.

The chain has TRBV9 and TRBJ1-5; TRBD1 agrees at 7 bases. V lost 3 bases and J lost 3; bases outside the gene matches: 3. This CDR3 is 14 amino acids long. Germline lookup yields CDR1 SGDLS and CDR2 YYNGEE. In nucleotides, the CDR3 is TGTGCCAGCAGCGCGGGACAGCTCAATCAGCCCCAGCATTTT. Translated: CASSAGQLNQPQHF.

The chain recombines TRBV4-3 with TRBJ2-2; 8 bases match TRBD1. Germline trimming cut 0 bases from V and 3 bases from J; bases unmatched to any gene: 9. This CDR3 has 18 amino acids. Germline V gene data show CDR1 as LGHNA and CDR2 as YSLEER. The CDR3 protein is CASSQDPARGLDTGELFF. The CDR3 DNA sequence: TGCGCCAGCAGCCAAGACCCGGCCAGGGGGCTAGACACCGGGGAGCTGTTTTTT.

V usage is TRBV27 and J usage is TRBJ2-6, with a tentative D call TRBD2 (6 bases). Germline V gene data show CDR1 as MNHEY and CDR2 as SMNVEV (reference sequence). The CDR3 contains 18 residues. The germline V and J ends were trimmed by 6 bases and 0 bases, with 18 bases remaining between them. The DNA of the CDR3 is TGTGCCAGCAGGCCTATTGGCGGCGGGGCCTCTGGGGCCAACGTCCTGACTTTC. It encodes CASRPIGGGASGANVLTF.

The CDR3 coding sequence is TGTGCCAGCACCTCCGGGGGGGACCAAGAGACCCAGTACTTC. It translates to CASTSGGDQETQYF. The chain joins TRBV6-5 to TRBJ2-5; 8 bases fit TRBD2. Germline assignment: CDR1 MNHEY and CDR2 SVGAGI. V was pared by 7 bases and J by 0 bases, with 4 bases of the junction left unmatched. This CDR3 spans 14 amino acids.

The rearrangement joins TRBV19 to TRBJ1-5; possibly TRBD1 for D (6 bases). CDR3 size: 17 residues. Trimming left V 4 bases short and J 6 bases short, with 22 bases between. CDR1 and CDR2 from the germline V gene are LNHDA and SQIVND (reference sequence). CDR3: CASSTLNAGTNGQPQHF. DNA of the CDR3: TGTGCCAGTAGTACACTAAACGCCGGGACAAACGGTCAGCCCCAGCATTTT.

V gene TRBV5-1 combines with J gene TRBJ1-4, with a possible D match to TRBD1 (5 bases). This CDR3 is 16 amino acids long. The germline V gene encodes CDR1 SGHRS and CDR2 YFSETQ. Trimming cost V 3 bases and J 0 bases, with 12 bases left between them. DNA of the CDR3: TGCGCCAGCAGCTCCGACAGCCCAGCAACTAATGAAAAACTGTTTTTT. This encodes CASSSDSPATNEKLFF.

The rearrangement uses TRBV2 and TRBJ2-3; D possibly corresponds to TRBD1 (5 bases). The CDR3 spans 15 residues. Looked up from germline, CDR1 is SNHLY and CDR2 is FYNNEI. Trimming cost V 0 bases and J 0 bases, with 7 bases left between them. CDR3 in DNA: TGTGCCAGCAGTGAAGCAGGGGCAAGCACAGATACGCAGTATTTT. As protein: CASSEAGASTDTQYF.

The chain links TRBV27 to TRBJ2-1, with 7 nucleotides matching TRBD1. Germline trimming cut 4 bases from V and 9 bases from J; bases unmatched to any gene: 6. The CDR3 runs 13 residues. Germline assignment: CDR1 MNHEY and CDR2 SMNVEV (reference sequence). CDR3 bases: TGTGCCAGCAGTTCGACAGGGTGGGCTGAGCAGTTCTTC. Translating gives CASSSTGWAEQFF.

V is TRBV7-8 and J is TRBJ1-2; a weak D match, TRBD1 (6 bases). The V gene's germline CDR1 is SGHVS and CDR2 FQNEAQ. The V gene lost 5 bases and the J gene lost 13 bases, with 20 bases spanning the gap. This CDR3 region has 13 residues. CDR3 in amino acids: CASSGGLTGLGTF. The DNA of the CDR3 is TGTGCCAGCAGCGGTGGGTTGACAGGATTGGGCACCTTC.

The chain carries TRBV27 and TRBJ2-1; a possible D gene is TRBD2 (5 bases). The CDR3 sequence is 15 residues long. V dropped 3 bases and J dropped 0 bases, with 9 bases sitting between them. CDR1 is MNHEY, CDR2 SMNVEV, per germline (reference sequence). The CDR3 region is CASSLRASSYNEQFF. DNA of the CDR3: TGTGCCAGCAGTTTGAGGGCTAGCTCCTACAATGAGCAGTTCTTC.

This chain joins TRBV6-1 and TRBJ1-5; the D is unclear. Trimming took off 0 bases at V and 0 bases at J, with 15 bases between the two ends. The CDR3 has 18 amino acids. The V gene's germline CDR1 is MNHNS and CDR2 SASEGT. The CDR3 sequence: CASSEAAGTYLSNQPQHF. The CDR3 DNA follows: TGTGCCAGCAGTGAAGCGGCCGGTACATACCTTAGCAATCAGCCCCAGCATTTT.

The chain carries TRBV19 and TRBJ1-5; D is uncertain. There are 15 residues in the CDR3. CDR1 and CDR2 (germline): LNHDA, SQIVND (reference sequence). Trimming stripped 7 bases from V and 2 bases from J, with 15 bases between. Here the CDR3 DNA reads TGTGCCAGTAAGAGGGAGGGTATTGGCAATCAGCCCCAGCATTTT. This translates into CASKREGIGNQPQHF.

A word on this clone: One end of the junction varies from germline; a read error may be responsible. This chain uses TRBV6-5 with TRBJ2-2; 10 bases are shared with TRBD2. From germline, CDR1 is MNHEY and CDR2 SVGAGI. This CDR3 comprises 16 residues. CDR3 residues: CASSYSSGRNTGELFF. The DNA for the CDR3 is TGTGCCAGCAGCTACTCTAGCGGGAGGAACACCGGGGAGCTGTTTTTT.